Here is one TCR beta chain with its context. Its antigen is as yet unknown. These data originate in a study of siplizumab effects on memory and regulatory T cells. Produced via immunoSEQ multiplex PCR; TCRdb's table is partial and in-frame only. The sample holds about 100,000 clones, 94% seen once. This CDR3 has 14 amino acids. CDR1 SNHLY and CDR2 FYNNEI come from the germline V gene. V was shortened by 8 bases and J by 8 bases, with 16 bases between the two germline ends. The study's findings and limits: Contribution to the alloresponse seemed major for naive T cells, which also seemed more diverse than memory cells.

The source material was non-Treg CD4+ T cells sorted from blood. The V gene is TRBV2, the J gene TRBJ1-6; no clear D. This receptor was taken from a human donor in good health. The CDR3 spells CASGKEGGHSPLHF. CDR3 coding DNA: TGTGCCAGCGGCAAGGAGGGCGGCCATTCACCCCTCCACTTT.